This TCR beta chain appears in the sequencing data of a study of blood T cell repertoires in COVID-19. Study-level information: Some COVID-19 samples were acute and others convalescent; all came from the United States, Italy and Spain. Sources were T cells, B-cell-depleted T cells, or PBMCs; the material itself was cDNA or gDNA.

As processed by the authors: Nucleated cell number was recorded as an estimate derived from reference gene primer amplification. The repertoire was sequenced with immunoSEQ multiplex PCR; TCRdb's copy has only in-frame clones and lacks some. V, J and clone size are taken as reported in that table, and D and trimming were inferred from the DNA itself. Among about 170,000 clones listed, around four fifths were seen once. Germline V gene data show CDR1 as SGHTA and CDR2 as FQGNSA. The CDR3 totals 14 residues. V dropped 5 bases and J dropped 2; count of bases not matched to a gene: 5. The receptor's source is a woman over 75 with acute or convalescent COVID-19. The V and J genes are TRBV7-2 and TRBJ2-5; 7 bases agree with TRBD1. Sequenced: peripheral blood. The CDR3 sequence: CASSRDSLQETQYF. The CDR3 DNA sequence: TGTGCCAGCAGCCGGGACAGCTTACAAGAGACCCAGTACTTC.